This T cell receptor (beta chain) was documented in a study of blood T cell repertoires in COVID-19 (dated by TCRdb to 2018 to 2021). Turning to the overall study: Samples from collaborators originated in the United States, Italy and Spain and spanned both the acute and convalescent phases of COVID-19. Nearly every sample came with metadata listing a de-identified subject ID, COVID-19 status, age in years and sex. The prospective study material was composed of cDNA or gDNA derived from T cells, B-cell-depleted T cells, or PBMCs. Samples came from the ongoing ImmuneRACE study (first 160 participants) plus 1,254 subjects from 6 global collaborators. The dataset comprised deeply sampled blood TCRbeta repertoires from subjects exposed to, actively infected with, or recovered from COVID-19. The repertoires were released in a freely available public database intended as a resource for research on the immune response to SARS-CoV-2. Where available, HLA class I and class II types were taken from metadata supplied by the sample provider and were not determined by assay-based typing.

What the work shows at the level of the full study, not this receptor alone: Clinical and demographic metadata were provided uncurated, with the amount varying by source and participant.

TCRbeta CDR3 regions were amplified from genomic DNA using the immunoSEQ Assay, a bias-controlled multiplex PCR. Regarding the original processing steps: Within the assay, amplification of reference gene primers was used to estimate how many nucleated cells each sample contained. To quantify the absolute abundance of each unique TCRbeta CDR3 rearrangement, sequence reads were collapsed and filtered. For each sample, productive Simpson clonality was calculated as the square root of Simpson's diversity index across productive rearrangements. TCRdb took this table from immuneACCESS and kept in-frame rearrangements with V and J called. Such tables lack part of the clones; where checked against another copy, unresolved V genes explain under half of the gap, and the rest is unexplained. V and J calls and clone size are as listed in that table; D and trimming were resolved from the DNA. This sample lists over 200,000 clones; about 83% were detected once. The top ten clones comprise about 7% of the sample.

Worth noting for this clone: Its antigen specificity is not known. Base-call qualities are not available, and no considerably larger clone is one nucleotide away.

Participants in the prospective study were aged roughly 18 to 89 years, lived in 24 United States geographic areas, and enrolled through a virtual design. In the prospective study, participants were assigned to cohorts based on the clinical history participants reported in a screening survey and a study questionnaire. ImmuneRACE Cohort 3 recovered participants were defined by two consecutive negative NP/OP PCR tests, healthcare professional clearance, or symptom resolution. Mobile phlebotomists in the prospective study collected whole blood, serum and a nasopharyngeal or oropharyngeal swab from every participant. Participants in the prospective study had the option to provide additional blood draws and questionnaires over an approximately 2-month period. Prospective study blood samples were shipped either frozen or at room temperature before DNA extraction. The clonotype originates from a woman in her 40s who had recovered from COVID-19. Material for sequencing was PBMCs or T cells enriched from blood (not recorded which).

The CDR3 region reads CASSLLTSGTIDTQYF. The DNA sequence follows: TGTGCCAGCAGCCTTCTGACTAGCGGGACGATAGATACGCAGTATTTT. The rearrangement combines TRBV3-1 (or the pseudogene TRBV3-2) with TRBJ2-3, with TRBD2 matching 11 junction bases. The germline V gene (reference sequence) sets CDR1 to LGHDT and CDR2 to YNNKEL. The CDR3 contains 16 residues, cysteine and phenylalanine counted. CDR3 DNA only is kept here, 48 bases in frame from base 1. Clipping removes 4 bases from V and 5 bases from J, with 8 as the unmatched junction base count.